This T cell receptor (beta chain) was documented in a study of T cells after yellow fever vaccination (dated by TCRdb to the late 2010s). Some background on the complete study: Libraries from fractions with low cell numbers were prepared with the SMART-Seq v4 Ultra Low Input RNA kit. To track T-cell clones before and after primary and booster YFV17D yellow fever vaccination, bulk TCR alpha and beta repertoires were sequenced longitudinally. Two healthy male donors, one aged 18 to 29 and one aged 30 to 40 years, were included in the cohort. Blood was collected at multiple timepoints before and after primary and secondary immunization, and bulk PBMC replicates and cell subsets were isolated.

Relative to germline, V is 4 bases shorter and J is 5 bases shorter, with 9 bases between their ends. The CDR3 starts with the cysteine, ends with the phenylalanine, and has 12 residues. Just CDR3 DNA is preserved here, 36 bases in frame from base 1. According to the germline V gene (reference sequence), CDR1 reads SGHNT and CDR2 reads YYREEE. What the study reported, not specific to this receptor: The secondary T-cell response was weaker than the primary response but faster, peaking on day 5 instead of day 15. A small fraction of clonotypes appeared in both the CD4 and CD8 compartments, likely as a result of convergent recombination. After the booster, most of the clones that had expanded following primary vaccination were detected again (roughly 97% of CD4 and roughly 88% of CD8), which suggests that memory was broadly maintained. Computational filtering was needed because FACS-sorted repertoires could contain abundant contaminating clonotypes from the bulk population. Because the study included only a couple of donors, the extent to which the findings can be generalized is limited.

This clonotype came up a few times. Which antigen it targets is not known. Per-base qualities were not stored, and no clone one base away is much larger. TCR cDNA was made using 5'RACE template switching, a step that added a universal primer site and unique molecular identifiers. Priming for cDNA synthesis came from both the TCR alpha and TCR beta constant segments. Library amplification involved two PCR steps, and the second step added sample barcodes and sequencing adapters. Sequencing of the libraries was done on either Illumina HiSeq 2500 (2x100 bp) or NovaSeq (2x150 bp). The study's own analysis went as follows. MIGEC handled demultiplexing of reads and collapsing into UMI consensus sequences, while MiXCR performed V(D)J alignment. Clonotypes responding to the vaccine were identified with edgeR on replicate PBMC samples, with the criteria of FDR below 0.01 and a log2 fold change above 5 up to day 15. Each bulk clonotype was labeled CD4 or CD8 based on which sequenced repertoire, CD4 or CD8, contained the clonotype at higher abundance. Using fastp trimming at Q25 and MiXCR clonotype assembly, TCRdb reanalyzed the public sequencing data and kept in-frame beta chains. Each record represents a unique CDR3 protein, reported with the most common genes and DNA among its rows. TCRdb, not the authors, supplied the V and J calls. The sample table holds about 350,000 distinct CDR3 sequences, of which less than 9.5% were seen once. Roughly 18% of the sample is held by the ten biggest clonotypes.

Sample treatment or condition, as interpreted from the label and publication: live attenuated yellow fever vaccine strain. Two biological replicates of bulk PBMCs were collected at each blood-draw timepoint. A standard Ficoll-Paque protocol was used to isolate PBMCs from peripheral blood. TriZol was used to extract RNA from bulk PBMCs, from CD4 and CD8 fractions, and from dextramer-positive and dextramer-negative fractions. The clonotype comes from a man aged 18 to 30 who received the YFV17D yellow fever vaccine. The sequence is built from TRBV5-4 and TRBJ1-1; the D gene remains uncertain. The material sequenced was PBMCs, taken roughly 46 days after the first yellow fever vaccination. The DNA sequence is TGTGCCAGCAGCAATTGGGGTACTGAAGCTTTCTTT. This is translated as CASSNWGTEAFF.